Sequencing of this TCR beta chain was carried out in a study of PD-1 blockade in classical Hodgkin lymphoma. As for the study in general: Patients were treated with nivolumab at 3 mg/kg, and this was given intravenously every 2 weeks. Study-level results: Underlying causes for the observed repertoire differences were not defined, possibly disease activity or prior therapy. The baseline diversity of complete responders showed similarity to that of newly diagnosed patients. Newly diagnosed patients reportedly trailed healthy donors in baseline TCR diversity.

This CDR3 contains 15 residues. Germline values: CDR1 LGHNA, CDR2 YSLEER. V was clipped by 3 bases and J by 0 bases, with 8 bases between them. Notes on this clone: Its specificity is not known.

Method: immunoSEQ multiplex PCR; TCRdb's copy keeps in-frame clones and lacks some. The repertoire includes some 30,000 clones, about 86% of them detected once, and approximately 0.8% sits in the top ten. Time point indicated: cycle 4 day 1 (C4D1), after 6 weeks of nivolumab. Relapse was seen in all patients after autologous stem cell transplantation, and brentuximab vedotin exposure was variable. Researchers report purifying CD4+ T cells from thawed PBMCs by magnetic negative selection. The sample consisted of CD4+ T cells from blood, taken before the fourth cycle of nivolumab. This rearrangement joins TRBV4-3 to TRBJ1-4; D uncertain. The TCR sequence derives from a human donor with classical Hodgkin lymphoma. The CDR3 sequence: CASSQNGATNEKLFF. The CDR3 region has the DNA TGCGCCAGCAGCCAGAACGGAGCAACTAATGAAAAACTGTTTTTT.